The 2 T cell receptor beta chains in this list originate from one sample, sequenced in a study of cytomegalovirus exposure and HLA in healthy donors. The PCR was carried out with 60 Vbeta primers and 13 Jbeta primers. Sequencing was performed with immunoSEQ multiplex PCR; in TCRdb, only in-frame clones are kept and a portion is missing. The top ten clones hold around 1.4% of a sample with about 150,000 clones, approximately 72% of them seen once. Input material: PBMCs. The receptor set was obtained from a man between 18 and 29 years old in good health and CMV-seronegative.

This chain links TRBV7-2 with TRBJ2-1, with 11 bases identical to TRBD2. Trimming removed 4 bases from V and 5 bases from J; junction bases left unmatched: 7. This CDR3 has 16 amino acids. CDR1 and CDR2 (germline): SGHTA, FQGNSA. The CDR3 sequence is CASSSSSGRLDNEQFF. The CDR3 region has the DNA TGTGCCAGCAGCTCCTCTAGCGGGAGGCTCGACAATGAGCAGTTCTTC.

J is TRBJ1-4 and V is TRBV5-4, with TRBD1 identical over 9 bases. The CDR3 runs 14 residues. J lost 8 bases, V lost 1 base, and 3 bases had no gene match. Germline lookup yields CDR1 SGHNT and CDR2 YYREEE (reference sequence). In DNA form, the CDR3 reads TGTGCCAGCAGCTTGAACAGGGGGCAGGAAAAACTGTTTTTT. It specifies CASSLNRGQEKLFF.